The 10 T cell receptor beta chains presented below share a single source sample, sequenced in a study of Graves' ophthalmopathy and Graves' hyperthyroidism. Amplification targeted the TCR beta CDR3 regions, with RNA transcripts as the source material. HTBI primers were used in a first-round RT-PCR, which preceded a second-round multiplex PCR. TCRdb fed the multiplex PCR reads into MiXCR, producing one record per CDR3 protein. The sample has about 550,000 distinct CDR3 sequences, 35% to 40% seen once. The sequenced material came from peripheral blood or thyroid tissue (not recorded which). Source of these receptors: an adult man with Graves' hyperthyroidism.

This CDR3 reads CSVVPTGIYEQYF. For the CDR3, the DNA is TGCAGCGTTGTCCCGACAGGGATCTACGAGCAGTACTTC. The J gene is TRBJ2-7, the V gene TRBV29-1, with 7 bases matching TRBD1. V dropped 4 bases and J dropped 3; count of bases not matched to a gene: 6. The CDR3 covers 13 residues. Germline values: CDR1 SQVTM, CDR2 ANQGSEA.

There are a few counts of this clonotype. The rearrangement links TRBV20-1 to TRBJ1-2, with 8 positions matching TRBD1. Per the germline V gene, CDR1 is DFQATT and CDR2 is SNEGSKA (reference sequence). The CDR3 totals 15 residues. J lost 1 base, V lost 0 bases, and 4 bases had no gene match. The CDR3 DNA sequence: TGCAGTGCTAGAGATCTAACAGGGGGTAACTATGGCTACACCTTC. Protein sequence: CSARDLTGGNYGYTF.

The table lists this clonotype with many counts. The chain links TRBV19 to TRBJ1-2; 9 bases align to TRBD1. The CDR3 runs to 13 residues. J gave up 4 bases and V 6 bases, and 3 bases lay outside the gene matches. Germline CDR1 and CDR2: LNHDA and SQIVND (reference sequence). CDR3 nucleotide sequence: TGTGCCAGTAGACTGGGACAGGGCTATGGCTACACCTTC. It encodes CASRLGQGYGYTF.

In the case of this clonotype: Being one base from a much bigger clone, this may be a read error. The chain joins TRBV12-3 or TRBV12-4 to TRBJ2-7; the D gene is possibly TRBD2 (5 bases). The CDR3 length is 14 residues. V was cut by 2 bases and J by 10 bases, with 18 bases left in between. CDR3 sequence reads: CASSLSLVGAQQYF. CDR3 bases: TGTGCCAGCAGTTTATCACTAGTGGGAGCCCAACAGTACTTC.

This clonotype was seen a single time. The chain combines TRBV2 with TRBJ1-6; tentatively, D is TRBD1 (5 bases). With 6 bases removed from V and 1 base from J, the gap between germline ends came to 16 bases. This CDR3 is 17 amino acids long. Germline-derived CDR1 and CDR2 are SNHLY and FYNNEI. The CDR3 DNA reads TGTGCCAGCAGCGCCGACAAGGGGTCTTCCTATAATTCACCCCTCCACTTT. It is translated as CASSADKGSSYNSPLHF.

This clonotype has ten or more counts. The chain recombines TRBV6-5 with TRBJ2-5; D is perhaps TRBD2 (6 bases). The V gene's germline CDR1 is MNHEY and CDR2 SVGAGI. The CDR3 consists of 14 residues. V lost 0 bases and J 2 bases, leaving 7 bases between the germline ends. CDR3 sequence: CASSYSAGQETQYF. DNA of the CDR3: TGTGCCAGCAGTTACTCGGCGGGGCAAGAGACCCAGTACTTC.

This clonotype was counted between two and nine times. The chain links TRBV7-9 to TRBJ1-1; D remains unclear. The germline CDR1 and CDR2 sequences are SEHNR and FQNEAQ (reference sequence). This CDR3 is built from 15 residues. V was trimmed by 4 bases and J by 3 bases, leaving 15 bases between them. The CDR3 DNA follows: TGTGCCAGCAGCTCCGGACCATATCCGGACACTGAAGCTTTCTTT. It specifies CASSSGPYPDTEAFF.

This rearrangement joins TRBV25-1 to TRBJ2-7; D uncertain. CDR3 length equals 14 residues. Germline-derived CDR1 and CDR2 are MGHDK and SYGVNS. Trimming left V 8 bases short and J 3 bases short, with 17 bases between. The DNA of the CDR3 is TGTGCCAGCGTTGTAGGACCCGTAAACTACGAGCAGTACTTC. Its translation: CASVVGPVNYEQYF.

This clonotype has just a few counts. The rearrangement joins TRBV24-1 to TRBJ2-1; 8 bases are shared with TRBD1. After removal of 4 bases from V and 10 bases from J, the junction contained 5 bases not matched to a gene. Germline assignment: CDR1 KGHDR and CDR2 SFDVKD. There are 13 residues in the CDR3. CDR3 bases: TGTGCCACCAGTGAGATGACAGGGGACGAGCAGTTCTTC. It yields the protein CATSEMTGDEQFF.

V gene TRBV29-1 combines with J gene TRBJ1-1, with D perhaps TRBD1 (5 bases). The CDR3 runs 14 residues. CDR1 is SQVTM, CDR2 ANQGSEA, per germline. Trimming removed 4 bases from V and 0 bases from J, with 12 bases in between. The CDR3 spells CSVASGTVNTEAFF. In DNA, the CDR3 is TGCAGCGTTGCATCCGGGACGGTGAACACTGAAGCTTTCTTT.